The rows below give T cell receptor beta chains drawn from one sample of a study of T cells in Graves' hyperthyroidism and ophthalmopathy. TCRdb fed the multiplex PCR reads into MiXCR, producing one record per CDR3 protein. The sample shows about 350,000 distinct CDR3 sequences, about 18% of them seen only once. Sequencing was performed on blood. The source is a woman aged 18-29 years with Graves' hyperthyroidism. Both conserved end residues are part of each CDR3. A D gene is named only where the DNA matches it firmly. Clone size appears in some rows only: once, few, many, or a class for an expanded clone.

v_call: TRBV5-1
j_call: TRBJ1-1
d_call: NA
clone_size: many
cdr3_aa: CASSLGGSSEAFF
cdr3_nt: TGCGCCAGCAGCTTGGGGGGCTCGTCTGAAGCTTTCTTT

v_call: TRBV2
j_call: TRBJ2-7
d_call: NA
clone_size: many
cdr3_aa: CASALSYEQYF
cdr3_nt: TGTGCCAGTGCTCTCTCCTACGAGCAGTACTTC

v_call: TRBV30
j_call: TRBJ1-5
d_call: NA
clone_size: many
cdr3_aa: CAWSRTSNQPQHF
cdr3_nt: TGTGCCTGGAGTCGGACCAGCAATCAGCCCCAGCATTTT

v_call: TRBV30
j_call: TRBJ2-5
d_call: TRBD1
clone_size: NA
cdr3_aa: CAWSPDRVSETQYF
cdr3_nt: TGTGCCTGGAGCCCAGACAGGGTCTCAGAGACCCAGTACTTC

v_call: TRBV27
j_call: TRBJ2-2
d_call: NA
clone_size: NA
cdr3_aa: CASSPSYTGELFF
cdr3_nt: TGTGCCAGCAGTCCCTCATACACCGGGGAGCTGTTTTTT

v_call: TRBV27
j_call: TRBJ2-5
d_call: TRBD2
clone_size: many
cdr3_aa: CASSPLPSGGVEETQYF
cdr3_nt: TGTGCCAGCAGTCCCCTCCCTAGCGGGGGGGTAGAAGAGACCCAGTACTTC

v_call: TRBV11-1
j_call: TRBJ1-2
d_call: TRBD1
clone_size: many
cdr3_aa: CASSWGQGSAYGYTF
cdr3_nt: TGTGCCAGCAGCTGGGGACAGGGGAGTGCCTATGGCTACACCTTC

v_call: TRBV6-1
j_call: TRBJ1-6
d_call: NA
clone_size: many
cdr3_aa: CASGALNSPLHF
cdr3_nt: TGTGCCAGTGGGGCCCTGAACTCACCCCTCCACTTT

v_call: TRBV6-1
j_call: TRBJ2-7
d_call: NA
clone_size: NA
cdr3_aa: CASSDGLGTSYEQYF
cdr3_nt: TGTGCCAGCTCGGACGGGTTAGGGACGTCCTACGAGCAGTACTTC

v_call: TRBV4-1
j_call: TRBJ1-2
d_call: NA
clone_size: many
cdr3_aa: CASSQASLQGPYGYTF
cdr3_nt: TGCGCCAGCAGCCAAGCCTCCCTCCAGGGCCCCTATGGCTACACCTTC

v_call: TRBV28
j_call: TRBJ1-1
d_call: TRBD1
clone_size: many
cdr3_aa: CASSSRGRSNTEAFF
cdr3_nt: TGTGCCAGCAGTTCGAGGGGGCGGTCGAACACTGAAGCTTTCTTT

v_call: TRBV12-3/TRBV12-4
j_call: TRBJ2-5
d_call: NA
clone_size: many
cdr3_aa: CASSFLETQYF
cdr3_nt: TGTGCCAGCAGTTTTTTAGAGACCCAGTACTTC

v_call: TRBV5-1
j_call: TRBJ1-1
d_call: TRBD1
clone_size: many
cdr3_aa: CASSLVAGGLPEAFF
cdr3_nt: TGCGCCAGCAGCTTGGTAGCAGGGGGGTTGCCTGAAGCTTTCTTT

v_call: TRBV6-1
j_call: TRBJ2-6
d_call: NA
clone_size: NA
cdr3_aa: CASRGQGKAGANVLTF
cdr3_nt: TGTGCCAGCAGGGGCCAGGGCAAGGCTGGGGCCAACGTCCTGACTTTC

v_call: TRBV28
j_call: TRBJ1-1
d_call: NA
clone_size: many
cdr3_aa: CASRLQGGAEAFF
cdr3_nt: TGTGCCAGCAGGCTACAGGGTGGGGCTGAAGCTTTCTTT

v_call: TRBV6-5
j_call: TRBJ1-1
d_call: NA
clone_size: many
cdr3_aa: CACRLGVNTEAFF
cdr3_nt: TGTGCCTGCCGTTTGGGGGTGAACACTGAAGCTTTCTTT

v_call: TRBV20-1
j_call: TRBJ1-1
d_call: NA
clone_size: many
cdr3_aa: CSARIAPGTGYTEAFF
cdr3_nt: TGCAGTGCTAGAATCGCTCCGGGGACGGGTTACACTGAAGCTTTCTTT

v_call: TRBV28
j_call: TRBJ2-2
d_call: NA
clone_size: many
cdr3_aa: CASRKGANTGELFF
cdr3_nt: TGTGCCAGCAGGAAGGGGGCGAACACCGGGGAGCTGTTTTTT

v_call: TRBV29-1
j_call: TRBJ1-2
d_call: NA
clone_size: NA
cdr3_aa: CSDSSGVRGYTF
cdr3_nt: TGCAGCGACTCGTCGGGGGTACGTGGCTACACCTTC

v_call: TRBV7-8
j_call: TRBJ1-6
d_call: NA
clone_size: NA
cdr3_aa: CASSSDGQNSPLHF
cdr3_nt: TGTGCCAGCAGCTCGGACGGACAAAATTCACCCCTCCACTTT

v_call: TRBV19
j_call: TRBJ1-5
d_call: NA
clone_size: many
cdr3_aa: CASSASGQMIGELGYSNQPQHF
cdr3_nt: TGTGCCAGTAGTGCCTCCGGACAGATGATCGGGGAATTGGGTTATAGCAATCAGCCCCAGCATTTT

v_call: TRBV27
j_call: TRBJ2-7
d_call: TRBD2
clone_size: many
cdr3_aa: CASSGLASSYEQYF
cdr3_nt: TGTGCCAGCAGTGGACTAGCGTCCTCCTACGAGCAGTACTTC

v_call: TRBV19
j_call: TRBJ2-2
d_call: TRBD1
clone_size: many
cdr3_aa: CASSTHDRETNTGELFF
cdr3_nt: TGTGCCAGTAGTACCCATGACAGGGAAACGAACACCGGGGAGCTGTTTTTT

v_call: TRBV6-1
j_call: TRBJ2-5
d_call: NA
clone_size: many
cdr3_aa: CASKREIARQETQYF
cdr3_nt: TGTGCCAGCAAGAGGGAAATAGCCCGCCAAGAGACCCAGTACTTC

v_call: TRBV7-9
j_call: TRBJ1-2
d_call: NA
clone_size: NA
cdr3_aa: CASSSPGLPSGGYTF
cdr3_nt: TGTGCCAGCAGCTCACCGGGATTACCTTCGGGTGGCTACACCTTC

v_call: TRBV24-1
j_call: TRBJ2-5
d_call: TRBD2
clone_size: NA
cdr3_aa: CATSVWTSPETQYF
cdr3_nt: TGTGCCACCAGTGTTTGGACTAGTCCGGAGACCCAGTACTTC

v_call: TRBV7-8
j_call: TRBJ2-7
d_call: TRBD1
clone_size: many
cdr3_aa: CASSLKDRSIYEQYF
cdr3_nt: TGTGCCAGCAGCTTAAAGGACAGGTCCATCTACGAGCAGTACTTC

v_call: TRBV12-3/TRBV12-4
j_call: TRBJ2-7
d_call: NA
clone_size: NA
cdr3_aa: CASTSRALRYEQYF
cdr3_nt: TGTGCCAGCACCAGCCGGGCTCTCCGATACGAGCAGTACTTC

v_call: TRBV6-2/TRBV6-3
j_call: TRBJ2-7
d_call: NA
clone_size: NA
cdr3_aa: CASFSGLTSYEQYF
cdr3_nt: TGTGCCAGCTTCTCCGGGCTGACTTCCTACGAGCAGTACTTC

v_call: TRBV20-1
j_call: TRBJ2-5
d_call: TRBD2
clone_size: many
cdr3_aa: CSASASGEYQETQYF
cdr3_nt: TGCAGTGCTAGCGCGAGCGGGGAGTACCAAGAGACCCAGTACTTC

v_call: TRBV6-1
j_call: TRBJ2-5
d_call: TRBD2
clone_size: many
cdr3_aa: CASAKEGLGGGTQYF
cdr3_nt: TGTGCCAGCGCAAAGGAGGGTTTGGGCGGGGGGACCCAGTACTTC

v_call: TRBV11-2
j_call: TRBJ1-1
d_call: NA
clone_size: many
cdr3_aa: CASSPRPGRKYLDTEAFF
cdr3_nt: TGTGCCAGCAGCCCCCGGCCAGGGAGAAAATATTTGGACACTGAAGCTTTCTTT

v_call: TRBV12-3/TRBV12-4
j_call: TRBJ1-1
d_call: TRBD1
clone_size: NA
cdr3_aa: CASSYFRDSSEAFF
cdr3_nt: TGTGCCAGCAGTTACTTTCGGGACAGCAGTGAAGCTTTCTTT

v_call: TRBV5-1
j_call: TRBJ2-5
d_call: NA
clone_size: few
cdr3_aa: CASSTGTAEETQYF
cdr3_nt: TGCGCCAGCAGCACAGGGACTGCCGAAGAGACCCAGTACTTC

v_call: TRBV6-2/TRBV6-3
j_call: TRBJ1-1
d_call: NA
clone_size: NA
cdr3_aa: CASRDPIQDPEAFF
cdr3_nt: TGTGCCAGCAGGGACCCTATCCAGGACCCTGAAGCTTTCTTT

v_call: TRBV18
j_call: TRBJ1-6
d_call: NA
clone_size: few
cdr3_aa: CASSPNRVQSPLHF
cdr3_nt: TGTGCCAGCTCACCAAACAGGGTGCAATCACCCCTCCACTTT

v_call: TRBV11-2
j_call: TRBJ2-3
d_call: NA
clone_size: NA
cdr3_aa: CASSLDGGRSTDTQYF
cdr3_nt: TGTGCCAGCAGCTTAGATGGGGGAAGGAGCACAGATACGCAGTATTTT

v_call: TRBV6-1
j_call: TRBJ1-2
d_call: NA
clone_size: many
cdr3_aa: CASSSPRGYGYTF
cdr3_nt: TGTGCCAGCAGCTCCCCACGGGGATATGGCTACACCTTC

v_call: TRBV27
j_call: TRBJ2-7
d_call: TRBD2
clone_size: many
cdr3_aa: CASSSPGASGGPTYEQYF
cdr3_nt: TGTGCCAGCAGTTCCCCCGGGGCTAGCGGGGGCCCAACCTACGAGCAGTACTTC

v_call: TRBV15
j_call: TRBJ1-5
d_call: NA
clone_size: many
cdr3_aa: CATSRGNRGNQPQHF
cdr3_nt: TGTGCCACCAGCAGAGGGAACAGGGGCAATCAGCCCCAGCATTTT

v_call: TRBV13
j_call: TRBJ1-2
d_call: TRBD1
clone_size: many
cdr3_aa: CASSLTGTASYGYTF
cdr3_nt: TGTGCCAGCAGCTTAACTGGGACAGCAAGCTATGGCTACACCTTC

v_call: TRBV6-1
j_call: TRBJ2-3
d_call: NA
clone_size: NA
cdr3_aa: CASRQGWNTQYF
cdr3_nt: TGTGCCAGCAGACAGGGATGGAATACGCAGTATTTT

v_call: TRBV7-9
j_call: TRBJ2-5
d_call: NA
clone_size: many
cdr3_aa: CASSPPTGPLWETQYF
cdr3_nt: TGTGCCAGCAGCCCCCCCACGGGGCCGCTTTGGGAGACCCAGTACTTC

v_call: TRBV5-1
j_call: TRBJ1-1
d_call: NA
clone_size: few
cdr3_aa: CASSLVLASAVNTEAFF
cdr3_nt: TGCGCCAGCAGCTTGGTGTTGGCCAGTGCCGTGAACACTGAAGCTTTCTTT

v_call: TRBV7-9
j_call: TRBJ2-7
d_call: NA
clone_size: many
cdr3_aa: CASMRFSSYEQYF
cdr3_nt: TGTGCCAGCATGAGGTTTAGCTCCTACGAGCAGTACTTC

v_call: TRBV7-2
j_call: TRBJ1-2
d_call: NA
clone_size: many
cdr3_aa: CASSLGLGLGGYTF
cdr3_nt: TGTGCCAGCAGCTTAGGTTTAGGGTTGGGTGGCTACACCTTC

v_call: TRBV6-5
j_call: TRBJ1-1
d_call: TRBD1
clone_size: many
cdr3_aa: CASSYSRTGRRNTEAFF
cdr3_nt: TGTGCCAGCAGTTACTCGAGGACAGGGAGAAGAAACACTGAAGCTTTCTTT

v_call: TRBV9
j_call: TRBJ1-3
d_call: NA
clone_size: NA
cdr3_aa: CASSVGGAPGNTIYF
cdr3_nt: TGTGCCAGCAGCGTAGGGGGGGCTCCTGGAAACACCATATATTTT

v_call: TRBV9
j_call: TRBJ2-5
d_call: TRBD2
clone_size: many
cdr3_aa: CASSGSAGVAWETQYF
cdr3_nt: TGTGCCAGCAGCGGGTCGGCGGGGGTAGCTTGGGAGACCCAGTACTTC